The clone carrying this T cell receptor beta chain was observed a single time. Its target is unknown. V shed 5 bases, J shed 7 bases, and the junction held 4 bases outside the gene matches. This CDR3 has 12 residues. Germline V gene lookup returns CDR1 MNHNY and CDR2 SVGAGI (reference sequence). Produced via immunoSEQ multiplex PCR; TCRdb's table is partial and in-frame only. The sample consists of around 100,000 clones, roughly 92% of them appearing once. The sample originates from a study of T cell responses to AZD1222 COVID-19 vaccine. Whole-study results and caveats: The donor group comprised mostly white British people and more females; the analysis possibly underestimated clonal diversity.

This material consisted of peripheral blood, taken on day 0 of AZD1222 vaccination. V and J are TRBV6-6 and TRBJ2-7; 8 bases line up with TRBD1. This TCR was sampled from an adult in good health. The CDR3 loop is CASSRQGWEQYF. CDR3 DNA: TGTGCCAGCAGTAGACAGGGGTGGGAGCAGTACTTC.